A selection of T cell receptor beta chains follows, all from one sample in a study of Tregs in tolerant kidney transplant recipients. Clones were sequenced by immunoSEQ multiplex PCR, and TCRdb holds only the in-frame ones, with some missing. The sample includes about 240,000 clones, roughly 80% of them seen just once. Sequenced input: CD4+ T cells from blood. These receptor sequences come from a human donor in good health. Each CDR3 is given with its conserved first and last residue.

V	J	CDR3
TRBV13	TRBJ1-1	CASSFPGEAFF
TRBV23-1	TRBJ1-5	CASSQSRPRQPQHF
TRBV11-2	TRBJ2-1	CASSLEGLAGAGDLRNEQFF
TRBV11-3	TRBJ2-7	CASRKMGLAGAAYEQYF
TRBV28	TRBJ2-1	CASSSPSDPGQGSEQFF
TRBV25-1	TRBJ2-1	CASSGRSVASLFYNEQFF
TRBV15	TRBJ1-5	CATSRDRESGLKNQPQHF
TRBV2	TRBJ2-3	CASRERGPHRRTQYF
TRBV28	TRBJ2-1	CASRPPPGTGDNEQFF
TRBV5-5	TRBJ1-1	CASSAGSFGTEAFF
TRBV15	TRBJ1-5	CATSTGTPNQPQHF
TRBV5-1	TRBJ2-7	CASSLGLAGFLTAEQYF
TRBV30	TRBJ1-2	CAWSHRRQGYGYTF
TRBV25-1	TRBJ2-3	CASTMWGNTDTQYF
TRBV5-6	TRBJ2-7	CASSLTGGYEQYF
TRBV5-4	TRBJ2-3	CASSLDLAGGTDTQYF
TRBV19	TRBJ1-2	CASSSEGNYGYTF
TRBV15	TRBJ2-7	CATSRDGLEQYF
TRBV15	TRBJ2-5	CATSRDQGPETQYF
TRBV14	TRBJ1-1	CASSPRGGHTEAFF
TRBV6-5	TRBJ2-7	CASSYSGEPSEQYF
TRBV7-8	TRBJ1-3	CASSFGVNTIYF
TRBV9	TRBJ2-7	CASSVGGWEGEQYF
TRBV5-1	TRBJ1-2	CASSLEAGQWGYTF
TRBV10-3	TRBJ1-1	CAISGPETIAFF
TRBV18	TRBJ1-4	CASSLLGANNEKLFF
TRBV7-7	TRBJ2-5	CASSLRTSGTIPETQYF
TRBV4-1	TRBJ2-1	CASSPTGTGSYNEQFF
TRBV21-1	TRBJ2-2	CASSKAPPPAPWGGELFF
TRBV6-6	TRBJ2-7	CASESQAGQGSYEQYF
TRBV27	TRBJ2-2	CASGTPGQGNTGELFF
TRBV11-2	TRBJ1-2	CASSLEQGAYYGYTF
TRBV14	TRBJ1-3	CASSQGAGNTIYF
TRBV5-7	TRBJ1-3	CASSQGTAGNTIYF
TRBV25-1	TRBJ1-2	CASGPGPNYGYTF
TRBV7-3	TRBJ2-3	CASSPDSSTDTQYF
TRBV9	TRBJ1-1	CASSVVLYRGITEAFF
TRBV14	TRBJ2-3	CASSQQTSALSPHTQYF
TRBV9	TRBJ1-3	CASSETGLSGNTIYF
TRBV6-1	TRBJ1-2	CAIPSSGWVDYGYTF
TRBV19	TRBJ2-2	CASRRVSNTGELFF
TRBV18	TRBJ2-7	CASSYGPYYEQYF
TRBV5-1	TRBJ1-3	CASSPRGTPGNTIYF
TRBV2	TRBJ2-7	CASSEEGGAYEQYF
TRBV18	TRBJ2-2	CASSPVTGGTGELFF
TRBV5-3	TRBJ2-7	CASKLPGAGGNYEQYF
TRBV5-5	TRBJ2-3	CASRNRYSTDTQYF
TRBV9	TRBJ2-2	CASSVEFRGAAGELFF
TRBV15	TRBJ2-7	CATSRDLGSHEQYF
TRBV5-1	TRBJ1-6	CASSSQGATRSPLHF
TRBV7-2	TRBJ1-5	CASSLADRVSNQPQHF
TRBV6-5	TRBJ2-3	CASSKGQRTDTQYF
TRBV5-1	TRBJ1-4	CASSLDPGQLNEKLFF
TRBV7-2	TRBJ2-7	CASSLVAGATYEQYF